Following are 3 T cell receptor beta chains from one sample sequenced in a study of response to subunit inactivated influenza vaccine. TCRdb reprocessed the RT-PCR reads with MiXCR, giving one entry per CDR3 protein. In the table there are almost 600,000 distinct CDR3 sequences, 13% to 15% of which are singletons. Source: PBMCs from blood, taken 11 to 12 days after vaccination. These receptor sequences come from a man aged 45 to 65 who received an inactivated influenza vaccine.

This clonotype was seen a handful of times. The chain is built from TRBV20-1 and TRBJ2-7; 7 bases map to TRBD1. The CDR3 is 16 amino acids. With 0 bases clipped from V and 0 bases from J, the junction kept 8 bases outside the gene matches. Germline CDR1 and CDR2: DFQATT and SNEGSKA (reference sequence). The CDR3 reads CSARDPGTASSYEQYF. The DNA of the CDR3 is TGCAGTGCTAGAGATCCCGGGACAGCGAGCTCCTACGAGCAGTACTTC.

The chain joins TRBV7-8 to TRBJ1-2, with D possibly being TRBD1 (6 bases). The V end was cut by 2 bases, the J end by 8 bases, with 12 bases between. The CDR3 runs 13 residues. Germline CDR1 reads SGHVS; CDR2 reads FQNEAQ. In nucleotides, the CDR3 is TGTGCCAGCAGCTTAAGTGTGCAGGGGGGCTACACCTTC. It codes for CASSLSVQGGYTF.

This clonotype was detected only a few times. The genes are TRBV6-2 or TRBV6-3 and TRBJ2-5, with a possible D match to TRBD1 (6 bases). Germline values: CDR1 MNHEY, CDR2 SVGEGT. V lost 6 bases to trimming and J lost 1 base, with 15 bases between them. CDR3 length: 15 amino acids. As DNA, the CDR3 is TGTGCCAGCAGGTCCGGGACACCAATCCAAGAGACCCAGTACTTC. Translation: CASRSGTPIQETQYF.